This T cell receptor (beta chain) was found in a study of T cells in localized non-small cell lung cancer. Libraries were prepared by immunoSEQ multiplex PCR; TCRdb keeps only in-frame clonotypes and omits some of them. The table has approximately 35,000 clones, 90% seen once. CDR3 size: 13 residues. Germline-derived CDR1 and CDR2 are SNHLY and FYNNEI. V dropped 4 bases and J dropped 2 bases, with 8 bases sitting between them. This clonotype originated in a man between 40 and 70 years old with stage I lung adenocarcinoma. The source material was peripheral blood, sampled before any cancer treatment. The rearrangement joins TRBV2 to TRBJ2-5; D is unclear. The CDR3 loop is CASSVSVQETQYF. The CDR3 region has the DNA TGTGCCAGCAGTGTCTCAGTACAAGAGACCCAGTACTTC.